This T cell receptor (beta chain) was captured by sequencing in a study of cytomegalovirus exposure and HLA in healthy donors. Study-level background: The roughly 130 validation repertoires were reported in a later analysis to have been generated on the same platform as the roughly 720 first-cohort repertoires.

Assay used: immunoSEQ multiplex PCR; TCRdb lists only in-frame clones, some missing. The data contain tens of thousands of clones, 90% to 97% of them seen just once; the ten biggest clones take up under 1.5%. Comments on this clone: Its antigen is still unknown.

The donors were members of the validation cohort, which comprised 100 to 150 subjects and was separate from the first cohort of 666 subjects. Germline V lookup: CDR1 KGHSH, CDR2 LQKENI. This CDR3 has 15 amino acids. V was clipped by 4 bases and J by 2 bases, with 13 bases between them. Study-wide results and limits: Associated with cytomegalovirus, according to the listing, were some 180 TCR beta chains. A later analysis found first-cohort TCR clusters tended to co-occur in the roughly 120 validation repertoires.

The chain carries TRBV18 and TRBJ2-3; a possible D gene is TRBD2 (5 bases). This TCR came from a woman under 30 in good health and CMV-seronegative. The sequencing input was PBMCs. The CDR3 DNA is TGTGCCAGCTCACGACCCCTTCGGGACACAGATACGCAGTATTTT. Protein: CASSRPLRDTDTQYF.